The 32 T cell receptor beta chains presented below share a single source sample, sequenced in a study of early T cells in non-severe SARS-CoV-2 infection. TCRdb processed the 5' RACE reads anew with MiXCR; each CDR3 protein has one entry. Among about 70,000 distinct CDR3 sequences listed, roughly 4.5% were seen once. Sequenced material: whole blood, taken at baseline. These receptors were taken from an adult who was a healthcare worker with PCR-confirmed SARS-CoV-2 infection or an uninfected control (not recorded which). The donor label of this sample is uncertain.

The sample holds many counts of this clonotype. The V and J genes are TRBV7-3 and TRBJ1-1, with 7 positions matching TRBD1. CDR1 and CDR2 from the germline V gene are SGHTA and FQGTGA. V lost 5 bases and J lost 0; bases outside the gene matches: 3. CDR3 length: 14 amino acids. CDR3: CASSIQGMNTEAFF. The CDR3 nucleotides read TGTGCCAGCAGCATACAGGGGATGAACACTGAAGCTTTCTTT.

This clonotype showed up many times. The CDR3 DNA sequence: TGCGCCAGCAGCCAGCAGGGACCCAGCTTGAACGAGCAGTACTTC. Protein sequence: CASSQQGPSLNEQYF. The chain is built from TRBV4-1 and TRBJ2-7; D assignment may be TRBD1 or TRBD2 (5 bases each). V was cut by 3 bases and J by 5 bases, with 17 bases left in between. Germline loops: CDR1 MGHRA, CDR2 YSYEKL. The CDR3 extends over 15 amino acids.

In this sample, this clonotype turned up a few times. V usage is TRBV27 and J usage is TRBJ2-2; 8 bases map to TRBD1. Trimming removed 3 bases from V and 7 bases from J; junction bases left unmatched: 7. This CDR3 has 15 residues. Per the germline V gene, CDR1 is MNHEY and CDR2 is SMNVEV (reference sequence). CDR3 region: CASSFGQGVNGELFF. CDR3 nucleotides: TGTGCCAGCAGTTTTGGACAGGGAGTAAACGGGGAGCTGTTTTTT.

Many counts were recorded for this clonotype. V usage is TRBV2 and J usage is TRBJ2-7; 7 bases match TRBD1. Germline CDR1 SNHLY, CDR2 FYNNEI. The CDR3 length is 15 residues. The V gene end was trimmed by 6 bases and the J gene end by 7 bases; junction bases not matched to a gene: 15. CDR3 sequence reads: CASRPYGTVSEEQYF. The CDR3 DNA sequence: TGTGCCAGCAGACCATACGGGACAGTGAGTGAAGAGCAGTACTTC.

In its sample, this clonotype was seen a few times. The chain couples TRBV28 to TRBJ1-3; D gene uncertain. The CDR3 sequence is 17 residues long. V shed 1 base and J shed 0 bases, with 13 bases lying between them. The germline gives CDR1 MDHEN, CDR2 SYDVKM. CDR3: CASSLFGTRHSGNTIYF. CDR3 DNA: TGTGCCAGCAGTTTATTTGGCACGCGACACTCTGGAAACACCATATATTTT.

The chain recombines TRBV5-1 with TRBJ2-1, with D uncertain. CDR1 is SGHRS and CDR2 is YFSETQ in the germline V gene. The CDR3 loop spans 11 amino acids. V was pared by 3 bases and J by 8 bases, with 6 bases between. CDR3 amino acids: CASSSSYEQFF. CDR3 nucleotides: TGCGCCAGCAGCTCGTCCTATGAGCAGTTCTTC.

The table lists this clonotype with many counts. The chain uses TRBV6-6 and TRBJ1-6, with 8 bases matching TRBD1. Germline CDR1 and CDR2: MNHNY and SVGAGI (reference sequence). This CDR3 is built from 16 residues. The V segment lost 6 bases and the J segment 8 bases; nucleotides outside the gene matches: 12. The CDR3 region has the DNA TGTGCCAGCAGCCGAAACCTGGACAGGGATCATTCACCCCTCCACTTT. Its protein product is CASSRNLDRDHSPLHF.

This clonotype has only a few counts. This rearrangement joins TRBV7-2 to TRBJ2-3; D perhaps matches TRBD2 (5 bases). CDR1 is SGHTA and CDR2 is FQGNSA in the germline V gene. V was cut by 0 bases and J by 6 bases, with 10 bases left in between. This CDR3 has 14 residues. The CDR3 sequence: CASSLALALDTQYF. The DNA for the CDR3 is TGTGCCAGCAGCTTAGCGCTAGCCTTGGATACGCAGTATTTT.

CDR3 bases: TGTGCCAGCATCCATTCCGGGACAGGGCCCAATGAGCAGTTCTTC. Its protein product is CASIHSGTGPNEQFF. J is TRBJ2-1 and V is TRBV7-8; 9 bases are a match to TRBD1. Germline CDR1 is SGHVS and CDR2 is FQNEAQ. The CDR3 has 15 amino acids. V shed 7 bases, J shed 6 bases, and the junction held 10 bases outside the gene matches.

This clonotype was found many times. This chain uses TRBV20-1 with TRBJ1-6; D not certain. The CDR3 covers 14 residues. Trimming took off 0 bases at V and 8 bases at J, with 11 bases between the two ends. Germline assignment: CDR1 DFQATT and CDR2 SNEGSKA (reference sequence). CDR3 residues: CSARDGIPYSPLHF. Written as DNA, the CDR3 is TGCAGTGCTAGAGATGGGATCCCATATTCACCCCTCCACTTT.

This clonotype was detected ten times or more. CDR3 region: CSARDFRGGSDTQYF. As DNA, the CDR3 is TGCAGTGCTAGAGATTTCAGGGGTGGATCAGATACGCAGTATTTT. This chain connects TRBV20-1 to TRBJ2-3; a weak D match, TRBD1 (6 bases). The ends were cut back, 0 bases at V and 4 bases at J, with 14 bases in the middle. This CDR3 comprises 15 residues. CDR1 and CDR2 (germline): DFQATT, SNEGSKA (reference sequence).

The CDR3 coding sequence is TGTGCCAGCAGTTCTTCCCAGGGGCGATCAGATACGCAGTATTTT. It codes for CASSSSQGRSDTQYF. The chain combines TRBV12-3 or TRBV12-4 with TRBJ2-3, with D perhaps matching TRBD1 (6 bases). V was cut by 4 bases and J by 4 bases, with 15 bases left in between. The CDR3 runs to 15 residues.

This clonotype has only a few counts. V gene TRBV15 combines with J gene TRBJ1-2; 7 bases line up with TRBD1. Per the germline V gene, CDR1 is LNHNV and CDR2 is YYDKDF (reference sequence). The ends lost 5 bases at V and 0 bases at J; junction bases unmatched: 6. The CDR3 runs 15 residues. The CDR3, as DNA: TGTGCCACCAGCGAGGACAGGAGAGCTAACTATGGCTACACCTTC. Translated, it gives CATSEDRRANYGYTF.

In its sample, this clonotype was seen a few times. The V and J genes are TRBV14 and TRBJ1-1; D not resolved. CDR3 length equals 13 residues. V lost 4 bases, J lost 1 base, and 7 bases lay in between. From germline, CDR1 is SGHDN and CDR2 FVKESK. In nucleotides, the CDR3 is TGTGCCAGCAGCCCCCGGCAGAACACTGAAGCTTTCTTT. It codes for CASSPRQNTEAFF.

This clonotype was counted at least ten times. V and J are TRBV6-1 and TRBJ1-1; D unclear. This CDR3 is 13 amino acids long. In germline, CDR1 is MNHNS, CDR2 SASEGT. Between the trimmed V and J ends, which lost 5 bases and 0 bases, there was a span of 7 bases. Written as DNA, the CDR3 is TGTGCCAGCAGTAGGACGGTGAACACTGAAGCTTTCTTT. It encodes CASSRTVNTEAFF.

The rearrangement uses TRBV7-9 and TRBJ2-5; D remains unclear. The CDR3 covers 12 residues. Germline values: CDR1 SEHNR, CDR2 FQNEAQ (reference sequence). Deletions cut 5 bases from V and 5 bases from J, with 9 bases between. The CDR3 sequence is CASSPTMETQYF. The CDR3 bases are TGTGCCAGCAGCCCGACCATGGAGACCCAGTACTTC. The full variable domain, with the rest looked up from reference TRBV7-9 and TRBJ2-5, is DTGVSQNPRHKITKRGQNVTFRCDPISEHNRLYWYRQTLGQGPEFLTYFQNEAQLEKSRLLSDRFSAERPKGSFSTLEIQRTEQGDSAMYLCASSPTMETQYFGPGTRLLVL.

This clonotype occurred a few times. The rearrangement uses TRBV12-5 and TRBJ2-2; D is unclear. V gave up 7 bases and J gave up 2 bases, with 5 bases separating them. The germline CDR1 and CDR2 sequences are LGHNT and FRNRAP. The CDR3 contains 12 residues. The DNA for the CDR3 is TGTGCTAGTGCCCCAAACACCGGGGAGCTGTTTTTT. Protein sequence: CASAPNTGELFF.

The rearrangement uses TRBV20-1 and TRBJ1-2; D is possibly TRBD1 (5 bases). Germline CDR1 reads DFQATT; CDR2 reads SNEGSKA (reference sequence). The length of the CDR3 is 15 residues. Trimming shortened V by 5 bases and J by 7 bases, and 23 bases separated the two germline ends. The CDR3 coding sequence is TGCAGTGCTTTACGCCGGGACGCACGGTACGGTGGCTACACCTTC. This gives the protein CSALRRDARYGGYTF.

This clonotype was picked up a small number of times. CDR3 amino acids: CASSKQGANTGELFF. The CDR3 DNA reads as TGTGCCAGCAGCAAACAGGGGGCGAACACCGGGGAGCTGTTTTTT. The chain is built from TRBV11-2 and TRBJ2-2; 8 bases align to TRBD1. In germline, CDR1 is SGHAT, CDR2 FQNNGV. With V trimmed by 5 bases and J by 0 bases, 2 bases remained unmatched. The CDR3 runs to 15 residues.

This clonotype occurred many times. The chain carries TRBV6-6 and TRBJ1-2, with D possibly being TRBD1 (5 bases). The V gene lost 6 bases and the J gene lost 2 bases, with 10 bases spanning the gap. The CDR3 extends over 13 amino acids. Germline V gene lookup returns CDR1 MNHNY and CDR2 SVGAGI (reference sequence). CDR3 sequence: CASSPGPNYGYTF. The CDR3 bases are TGTGCCAGCAGCCCGGGACCAAACTATGGCTACACCTTC.

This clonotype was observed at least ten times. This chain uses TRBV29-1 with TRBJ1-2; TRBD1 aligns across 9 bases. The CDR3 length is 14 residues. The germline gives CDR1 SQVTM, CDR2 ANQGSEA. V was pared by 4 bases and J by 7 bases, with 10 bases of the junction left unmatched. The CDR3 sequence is CSVVLTGQGFGYTF. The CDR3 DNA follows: TGCAGCGTTGTTTTAACGGGACAGGGCTTTGGCTACACCTTC.

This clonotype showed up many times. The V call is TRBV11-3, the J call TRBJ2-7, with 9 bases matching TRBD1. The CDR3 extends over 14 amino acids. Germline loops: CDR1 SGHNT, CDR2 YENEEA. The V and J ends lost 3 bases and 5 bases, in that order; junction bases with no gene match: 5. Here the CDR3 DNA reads TGTGCCAGCAGCTTGGGACAGGGACCCAACGAGCAGTACTTC. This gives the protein CASSLGQGPNEQYF.

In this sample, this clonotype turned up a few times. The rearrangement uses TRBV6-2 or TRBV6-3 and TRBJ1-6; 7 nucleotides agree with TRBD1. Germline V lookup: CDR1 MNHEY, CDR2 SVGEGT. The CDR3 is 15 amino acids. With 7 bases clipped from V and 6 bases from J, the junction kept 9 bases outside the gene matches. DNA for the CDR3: TGTGCCAGCAATGAAGGGGGCAGGTTTAATTCACCCCTCCACTTT. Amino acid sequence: CASNEGGRFNSPLHF.

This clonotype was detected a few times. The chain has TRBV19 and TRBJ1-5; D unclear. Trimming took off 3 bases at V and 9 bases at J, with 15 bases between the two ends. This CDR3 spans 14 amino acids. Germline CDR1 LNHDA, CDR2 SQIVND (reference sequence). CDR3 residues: CASSIGTPVSPQHF. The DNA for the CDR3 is TGTGCCAGTAGTATTGGAACCCCCGTTTCGCCCCAGCATTTT.

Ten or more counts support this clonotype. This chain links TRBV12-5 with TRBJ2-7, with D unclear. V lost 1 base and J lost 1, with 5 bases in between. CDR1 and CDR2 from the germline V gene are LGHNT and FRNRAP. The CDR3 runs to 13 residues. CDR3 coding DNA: TGTGCTAGTGGTTTGGCCGGGTCCTACGAGCAGTACTTC. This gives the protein CASGLAGSYEQYF.

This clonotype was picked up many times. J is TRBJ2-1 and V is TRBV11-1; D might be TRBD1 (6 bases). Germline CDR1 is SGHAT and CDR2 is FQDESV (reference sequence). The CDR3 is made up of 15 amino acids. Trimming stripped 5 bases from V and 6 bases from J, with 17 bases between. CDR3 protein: CASSPQGAMGNEQFF. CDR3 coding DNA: TGTGCCAGCAGCCCACAGGGAGCTATGGGCAATGAGCAGTTCTTC.

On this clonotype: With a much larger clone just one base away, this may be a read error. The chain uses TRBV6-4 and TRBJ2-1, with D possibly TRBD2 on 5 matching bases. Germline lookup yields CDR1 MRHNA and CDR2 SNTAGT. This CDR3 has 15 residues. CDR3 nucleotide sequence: TGTGTCAGCAGTGACGCGTCGGGGTCCTACAATGAGCAGTTCTTC. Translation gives CVSSDASGSYNEQFF.

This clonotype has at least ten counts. CDR3 sequence reads: CASSLGKEHGYTF. The CDR3 nucleotides read TGTGCCAGCAGCTTGGGCAAGGAGCATGGCTACACCTTC. This chain links TRBV5-4 with TRBJ1-2; no clear D gene. Germline V CDR1 and CDR2: SGHNT, YYREEE (reference sequence). The CDR3 runs to 13 residues. V was cut by 0 bases and J by 6 bases, with 9 bases left in between.

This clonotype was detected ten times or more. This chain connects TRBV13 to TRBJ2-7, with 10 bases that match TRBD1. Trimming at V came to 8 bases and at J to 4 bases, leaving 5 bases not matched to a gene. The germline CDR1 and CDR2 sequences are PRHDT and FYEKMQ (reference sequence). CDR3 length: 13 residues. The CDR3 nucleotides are TGTGCCAGCTCCGGGACAGGGGATTACGAGCAGTACTTC. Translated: CASSGTGDYEQYF.

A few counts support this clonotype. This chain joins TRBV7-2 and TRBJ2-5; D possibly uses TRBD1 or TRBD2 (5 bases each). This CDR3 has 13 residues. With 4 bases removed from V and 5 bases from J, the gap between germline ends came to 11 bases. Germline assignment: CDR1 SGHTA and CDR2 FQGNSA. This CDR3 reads CASSWGAGETQYF. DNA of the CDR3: TGTGCCAGCAGCTGGGGAGCAGGGGAGACCCAGTACTTC.

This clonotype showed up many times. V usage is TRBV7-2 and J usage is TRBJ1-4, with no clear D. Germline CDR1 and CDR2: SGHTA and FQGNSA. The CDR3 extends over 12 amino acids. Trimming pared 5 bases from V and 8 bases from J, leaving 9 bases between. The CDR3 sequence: CASSGAGEKLFF. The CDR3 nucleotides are TGTGCCAGCAGCGGAGCGGGGGAAAAACTGTTTTTT.

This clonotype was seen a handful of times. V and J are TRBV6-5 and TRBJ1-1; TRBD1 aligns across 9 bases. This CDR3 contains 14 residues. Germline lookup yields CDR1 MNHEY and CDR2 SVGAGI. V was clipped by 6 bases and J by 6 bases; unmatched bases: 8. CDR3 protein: CASRRTGGPSEAFF. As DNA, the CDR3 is TGTGCCAGCAGACGTACAGGGGGCCCCTCTGAAGCTTTCTTT.